This is a list of T cell receptor beta chains from one sample in a study of beta chain features in type 1 diabetes. The assay was immunoSEQ multiplex PCR, and TCRdb's table has in-frame clones only and misses some. The table shows around 350,000 clones, with 10% to 15% occurring only once. The specimen was naive CD4+ T cells from blood. The receptors here all came from a man aged 18 to 30 in good health. Each CDR3 is given with its conserved first and last residue. A D gene is named only where the DNA matches it firmly. Some rows have no size entry. The others give once, few or many, or a class for an expanded clone.

v_gene: TRBV4-2
abundance: NA
j_gene: TRBJ2-7
d_gene: TRBD2
CDR3aa: CASSQEVYGGGNEQYF
CDR3nt: TGTGCCAGCAGCCAAGAGGTGTATGGGGGGGGAAACGAGCAGTACTTC

v_gene: TRBV14
abundance: many
j_gene: TRBJ2-1
d_gene: NA
CDR3aa: CASSQQRAEQFF
CDR3nt: TGTGCCAGCAGCCAACAGCGAGCTGAGCAGTTCTTC

v_gene: TRBV27
abundance: NA
j_gene: TRBJ1-2
d_gene: NA
CDR3aa: CASSLIKGLNYGYTF
CDR3nt: TGTGCCAGCAGTTTAATCAAAGGACTAAACTATGGCTACACCTTC

v_gene: TRBV9
abundance: NA
j_gene: TRBJ2-2
d_gene: NA
CDR3aa: CASSYSDPNTGELFF
CDR3nt: TGTGCCAGCAGCTATAGCGACCCGAACACCGGGGAGCTGTTTTTT

v_gene: TRBV7-9
abundance: few
j_gene: TRBJ2-7
d_gene: NA
CDR3aa: CASGTGLAPYEQYF
CDR3nt: TGTGCCAGCGGAACAGGTCTTGCGCCCTACGAGCAGTACTTC

v_gene: TRBV7-3
abundance: NA
j_gene: TRBJ2-5
d_gene: NA
CDR3aa: CASSRLGQETQYF
CDR3nt: TGTGCCAGCAGCCGACTGGGCCAAGAGACCCAGTACTTC

v_gene: TRBV15
abundance: NA
j_gene: TRBJ1-1
d_gene: NA
CDR3aa: CATSRDWARVVTEAFF
CDR3nt: TGTGCCACCAGCAGAGATTGGGCCAGGGTGGTCACTGAAGCTTTCTTT

v_gene: TRBV4-2
abundance: few
j_gene: TRBJ2-7
d_gene: NA
CDR3aa: CASSQEGPSGGDEQYF
CDR3nt: TGTGCCAGCAGCCAAGAGGGGCCCAGCGGAGGGGACGAGCAGTACTTC

v_gene: TRBV4-2
abundance: many
j_gene: TRBJ1-2
d_gene: NA
CDR3aa: CASSQDAGIYGYTF
CDR3nt: TGTGCCAGCAGCCAAGATGCAGGAATCTATGGCTACACCTTC

v_gene: TRBV25-1
abundance: NA
j_gene: TRBJ2-7
d_gene: NA
CDR3aa: CASSEYRTPYEQYF
CDR3nt: TGTGCCAGCAGTGAATATAGGACTCCTTACGAGCAGTACTTC

v_gene: TRBV15
abundance: few
j_gene: TRBJ2-1
d_gene: TRBD2
CDR3aa: CATSRRTRTSGGGKQFF
CDR3nt: TGTGCCACCAGCAGACGGACCCGGACTAGCGGGGGGGGTAAGCAGTTCTTC

v_gene: TRBV7-3
abundance: few
j_gene: TRBJ2-1
d_gene: TRBD1
CDR3aa: CASSHPPGQGGRQFF
CDR3nt: TGTGCCAGCAGCCACCCTCCGGGACAGGGAGGTCGGCAGTTCTTC

v_gene: TRBV30
abundance: few
j_gene: TRBJ1-1
d_gene: NA
CDR3aa: CAWRGTGPGAEAFF
CDR3nt: TGTGCCTGGAGGGGTACAGGGCCCGGCGCTGAAGCTTTCTTT

v_gene: TRBV7-2
abundance: NA
j_gene: TRBJ2-1
d_gene: NA
CDR3aa: CASSPRSYNEQFF
CDR3nt: TGTGCCAGCAGCCCTCGCTCCTACAATGAGCAGTTCTTC

v_gene: TRBV7-9
abundance: NA
j_gene: TRBJ1-2
d_gene: TRBD1
CDR3aa: CASRPDRGRNYGYTF
CDR3nt: TGTGCCAGCAGACCAGACAGGGGGCGTAACTATGGCTACACCTTC

v_gene: TRBV7-2
abundance: NA
j_gene: TRBJ1-2
d_gene: NA
CDR3aa: CASSLVSQSYGYTF
CDR3nt: TGTGCCAGCAGCTTAGTGTCCCAGTCTTATGGCTACACCTTC

v_gene: TRBV30
abundance: NA
j_gene: TRBJ2-1
d_gene: NA
CDR3aa: CAWRGSNHPNEQFF
CDR3nt: TGTGCCTGGAGGGGCAGCAATCATCCCAATGAGCAGTTCTTC

v_gene: TRBV19
abundance: NA
j_gene: TRBJ1-1
d_gene: NA
CDR3aa: CASSIVRGSEAFF
CDR3nt: TGTGCCAGTAGTATAGTTCGGGGGAGTGAAGCTTTCTTT

v_gene: TRBV30
abundance: few
j_gene: TRBJ1-1
d_gene: NA
CDR3aa: CAWDREVAVAFF
CDR3nt: TGTGCCTGGGACAGAGAAGTGGCGGTCGCTTTCTTT

v_gene: TRBV19
abundance: NA
j_gene: TRBJ1-5
d_gene: NA
CDR3aa: CASSIGAGDFQPQHF
CDR3nt: TGTGCCAGTAGTATAGGGGCAGGGGATTTTCAGCCCCAGCATTTT

v_gene: TRBV10-3
abundance: NA
j_gene: TRBJ2-2
d_gene: TRBD1
CDR3aa: CAISETGDGAGELFF
CDR3nt: TGTGCCATCAGTGAGACAGGGGATGGGGCCGGGGAGCTGTTTTTT

v_gene: TRBV11-1
abundance: few
j_gene: TRBJ2-3
d_gene: TRBD2
CDR3aa: CASSLYRTSDNTDTQYF
CDR3nt: TGTGCCAGCAGCTTATACAGGACTAGCGACAACACAGATACGCAGTATTTT

v_gene: TRBV4-3
abundance: few
j_gene: TRBJ2-3
d_gene: TRBD2
CDR3aa: CASSQVLAGGPNTQYF
CDR3nt: TGCGCCAGCAGCCAGGTGCTAGCGGGAGGGCCAAATACGCAGTATTTT

v_gene: TRBV4-3
abundance: few
j_gene: TRBJ2-7
d_gene: TRBD2
CDR3aa: CASSQDWGRDYERGYEQYF
CDR3nt: TGCGCCAGCAGCCAAGATTGGGGCCGGGACTATGAACGGGGCTACGAGCAGTACTTC

v_gene: TRBV5-1
abundance: NA
j_gene: TRBJ2-5
d_gene: NA
CDR3aa: CASSEEETQYF
CDR3nt: TGCGCCAGCTCCGAGGAGGAGACCCAGTACTTC

v_gene: TRBV4-2
abundance: NA
j_gene: TRBJ2-7
d_gene: NA
CDR3aa: CASSQPGFSYEQYF
CDR3nt: TGTGCCAGCAGCCAACCAGGGTTCTCCTACGAGCAGTACTTC

v_gene: TRBV30
abundance: NA
j_gene: TRBJ2-4
d_gene: TRBD2
CDR3aa: CAWTSGRNIQYF
CDR3nt: TGTGCCTGGACTAGCGGGAGAAACATTCAGTACTTC

v_gene: TRBV28
abundance: few
j_gene: TRBJ1-2
d_gene: NA
CDR3aa: CASGSVYGYTF
CDR3nt: TGTGCCAGCGGTTCGGTCTATGGCTACACCTTC

v_gene: TRBV28
abundance: NA
j_gene: TRBJ2-1
d_gene: TRBD2
CDR3aa: CASSPPGTSGIHEQFF
CDR3nt: TGTGCCAGCAGTCCGCCAGGGACTAGCGGGATCCATGAGCAGTTCTTC

v_gene: TRBV9
abundance: NA
j_gene: TRBJ1-2
d_gene: NA
CDR3aa: CASSVNTGIGANYGYTF
CDR3nt: TGTGCCAGCAGCGTAAATACAGGGATCGGAGCTAACTATGGCTACACCTTC

v_gene: TRBV18
abundance: few
j_gene: TRBJ2-1
d_gene: NA
CDR3aa: CASSPASTRYNEQFF
CDR3nt: TGTGCCAGCTCACCGGCCTCGACTAGGTACAATGAGCAGTTCTTC

v_gene: TRBV10-3
abundance: few
j_gene: TRBJ2-3
d_gene: TRBD1
CDR3aa: CAISLGQGGTDTQYF
CDR3nt: TGTGCCATCAGCCTCGGACAGGGGGGTACAGATACGCAGTATTTT

v_gene: TRBV6-5
abundance: few
j_gene: TRBJ1-2
d_gene: NA
CDR3aa: CASSQGWAHGYTF
CDR3nt: TGTGCCAGCAGTCAGGGGTGGGCCCATGGCTACACCTTC

v_gene: TRBV5-1
abundance: NA
j_gene: TRBJ2-7
d_gene: TRBD1
CDR3aa: CASSLTGVLDEQYF
CDR3nt: TGCGCCAGCAGCTTGACAGGGGTTTTGGACGAGCAGTACTTC

v_gene: TRBV5-4
abundance: few
j_gene: TRBJ2-1
d_gene: NA
CDR3aa: CASSLASRDGNEQFF
CDR3nt: TGTGCCAGCAGCTTGGCCAGCAGGGATGGGAATGAGCAGTTCTTC

v_gene: TRBV5-4
abundance: NA
j_gene: TRBJ2-7
d_gene: TRBD2
CDR3aa: CASSPGLVSSYEQYF
CDR3nt: TGTGCCAGCAGCCCGGGACTAGTTAGCTCCTACGAGCAGTACTTC

v_gene: TRBV29-1
abundance: NA
j_gene: TRBJ2-7
d_gene: NA
CDR3aa: CSVFVGASFGEQYF
CDR3nt: TGCAGCGTTTTTGTGGGAGCTTCCTTTGGCGAGCAGTACTTC

v_gene: TRBV9
abundance: NA
j_gene: TRBJ2-2
d_gene: NA
CDR3aa: CASSVGGLTNTGELFF
CDR3nt: TGTGCCAGCAGCGTAGGTGGACTGACGAACACCGGGGAGCTGTTTTTT

v_gene: TRBV28
abundance: NA
j_gene: TRBJ2-3
d_gene: TRBD2
CDR3aa: CASSLFGLAESTDTQYF
CDR3nt: TGTGCCAGCAGTTTGTTTGGACTAGCAGAGAGCACAGATACGCAGTATTTT

v_gene: TRBV7-2
abundance: few
j_gene: TRBJ2-3
d_gene: NA
CDR3aa: CASSLDSSTQYF
CDR3nt: TGTGCCAGCAGCCTCGACAGCTCTACGCAGTATTTT

v_gene: TRBV30
abundance: few
j_gene: TRBJ1-5
d_gene: TRBD1
CDR3aa: CAWTRGQGHQPQHF
CDR3nt: TGTGCCTGGACGCGGGGACAGGGGCACCAGCCCCAGCATTTT

v_gene: TRBV5-4
abundance: few
j_gene: TRBJ2-3
d_gene: NA
CDR3aa: CASSSLASASSGTDTQYF
CDR3nt: TGTGCCAGCAGCTCTTTAGCAAGCGCCTCATCGGGCACAGATACGCAGTATTTT

v_gene: TRBV5-1
abundance: once
j_gene: TRBJ2-3
d_gene: TRBD2
CDR3aa: CASSPVVRGLAGVSDTQYF
CDR3nt: TGCGCCAGCAGCCCCGTAGTTAGGGGCCTAGCGGGAGTATCAGATACGCAGTATTTT

v_gene: TRBV18
abundance: NA
j_gene: TRBJ2-3
d_gene: TRBD2
CDR3aa: CASSRGLAGGTDTQYF
CDR3nt: TGTGCCAGCTCCCGGGGACTAGCGGGAGGCACAGATACGCAGTATTTT

v_gene: TRBV30
abundance: few
j_gene: TRBJ2-1
d_gene: NA
CDR3aa: CAWEKDLPNEQFF
CDR3nt: TGTGCCTGGGAAAAGGACTTGCCGAATGAGCAGTTCTTC

v_gene: TRBV9
abundance: NA
j_gene: TRBJ2-2
d_gene: TRBD2
CDR3aa: CASSPGLGVDTGELFF
CDR3nt: TGTGCCAGCAGCCCCGGACTAGGGGTTGACACCGGGGAGCTGTTTTTT

v_gene: TRBV7-3
abundance: few
j_gene: TRBJ2-3
d_gene: TRBD2
CDR3aa: CASSLMGTSEDTQYF
CDR3nt: TGTGCCAGCAGCCTTATGGGGACTAGCGAAGATACGCAGTATTTT

v_gene: TRBV7-2
abundance: NA
j_gene: TRBJ2-5
d_gene: NA
CDR3aa: CASSSRDLETQYF
CDR3nt: TGTGCCAGCAGCTCTAGGGACTTGGAGACCCAGTACTTC

v_gene: TRBV11-1
abundance: NA
j_gene: TRBJ2-2
d_gene: TRBD1
CDR3aa: CASSLGQGSGELFF
CDR3nt: TGTGCCAGCAGCTTAGGACAGGGGTCGGGGGAGCTGTTTTTT

v_gene: TRBV2
abundance: NA
j_gene: TRBJ2-7
d_gene: NA
CDR3aa: CASSVTSYEQYF
CDR3nt: TGTGCCAGCAGTGTCACTTCCTACGAGCAGTACTTC

v_gene: TRBV6-5
abundance: NA
j_gene: TRBJ2-2
d_gene: TRBD2
CDR3aa: CASRLAGGLTGELFF
CDR3nt: TGTGCCAGCAGATTAGCGGGGGGGCTGACCGGGGAGCTGTTTTTT

v_gene: TRBV15
abundance: NA
j_gene: TRBJ2-1
d_gene: NA
CDR3aa: CATSREGDTQGFF
CDR3nt: TGTGCCACCAGCAGAGAGGGGGACACCCAAGGGTTCTTC

v_gene: TRBV18
abundance: few
j_gene: TRBJ1-5
d_gene: NA
CDR3aa: CASSPRSGGDGNQPQHF
CDR3nt: TGTGCCAGCTCCCCCAGGTCGGGGGGCGATGGCAATCAGCCCCAGCATTTT

v_gene: TRBV30
abundance: few
j_gene: TRBJ1-2
d_gene: NA
CDR3aa: CAWSETGSRGYTF
CDR3nt: TGTGCCTGGAGTGAGACAGGATCACGGGGCTACACCTTC

v_gene: TRBV2
abundance: NA
j_gene: TRBJ2-3
d_gene: NA
CDR3aa: CASSADYSSSTDTQYF
CDR3nt: TGTGCCAGCAGTGCCGACTACTCATCTAGCACAGATACGCAGTATTTT

v_gene: TRBV7-6
abundance: few
j_gene: TRBJ2-5
d_gene: TRBD2
CDR3aa: CASSHLLAGGRLTSRTQYF
CDR3nt: TGTGCCAGCAGCCATCTACTAGCGGGAGGGCGACTGACCTCAAGGACCCAGTACTTC